These 3 T cell receptor beta chains were sequenced from one sample in a study of cytomegalovirus exposure and HLA in healthy donors. Amplification used 60 Vbeta primers and 13 Jbeta primers. The repertoire was sequenced with immunoSEQ multiplex PCR; TCRdb's copy has only in-frame clones and lacks some. The profile shows 100,000 to 150,000 clones, around four fifths of them singletons. The sample comprised PBMCs. These receptors all come from a middle-aged woman in good health and CMV-seropositive.

The CDR3 coding sequence is TGTGCCAGCAGTAGGGACAATAGCAATCAGCCCCAGCATTTT. Protein: CASSRDNSNQPQHF. The chain uses TRBV6-5 and TRBJ1-5; D is perhaps TRBD1 (6 bases). The CDR3 is 14 amino acids. Trimming took 5 bases from V and 0 from J, leaving 8 bases between them. Germline CDR1 and CDR2: MNHEY and SVGAGI.

The rearrangement joins TRBV5-3 to TRBJ1-4, with 7 bases lining up with TRBD1. TRBV5-3 is assigned to the ORF class and has an uncertain function. The CDR3 is 14 residues long. V lost 1 base and J lost 10; bases outside the gene matches: 7. CDR3 in DNA: TGTGCCAGAAGCTTGCGCCAGGGGGTAGGAAAACTGTTTTTT. It translates to CARSLRQGVGKLFF.

This clone occurred once. The chain combines TRBV6-5 with TRBJ2-7; 8 nucleotides line up with TRBD1. The junction had 6 bases not matched to a gene; V was cut back by 0 bases and J by 5 bases. Germline V CDR1 and CDR2: MNHEY, SVGAGI. The CDR3 is 15 residues long. The CDR3 is CASSYSRTGINEQYF. The CDR3 DNA sequence: TGTGCCAGCAGTTACTCCCGGACAGGGATTAACGAGCAGTACTTC.